What follows are 21 T cell receptor beta chains derived from one specimen sequenced in a study of shared clonotypes between healthy human individuals. The table came from immunoSEQ multiplex PCR; TCRdb's copy has only in-frame clones and leaves some out. The sample shows millions of clones, approximately 94% of them seen only once. The sequencing input was naive CD4+ T cells sorted from blood. Subset given: CD45RA+ positively selected. These receptors all come from a man aged 18 to 29 in good health.

This clone was recorded a few times. The rearrangement uses TRBV5-1 and TRBJ2-4; no clear D gene. The CDR3 is 15 residues long. CDR1 SGHRS and CDR2 YFSETQ come from the germline V gene. V was trimmed by 0 bases and J by 8 bases, leaving 15 bases between them. CDR3: CASSLVQDPVDIQYF. The CDR3 DNA reads TGCGCCAGCAGCTTGGTCCAGGACCCCGTTGACATTCAGTACTTC. Drawing the rest from reference TRBV5-1 and TRBJ2-4, the complete variable domain is KAGVTQTPRYLIKTRGQQVTLSCSPISGHRSVSWYQQTPGQGLQFLFEYFSETQRNKGNFPGRFSGRQFSNSRSEMNVSTLELGDSALYLCASSLVQDPVDIQYFGAGTRLSVL.

V usage is TRBV7-2 and J usage is TRBJ1-2, with D possibly TRBD1 on 5 matching bases. Trimming removed 1 base from V and 5 bases from J, with 14 bases in between. Germline assignment: CDR1 SGHTA and CDR2 FQGNSA. This CDR3 is built from 15 residues. The CDR3 spells CASSLGQSLGYGYTF. CDR3 nucleotides: TGTGCCAGCAGCTTAGGACAGAGCCTGGGGTATGGCTACACCTTC.

The genes are TRBV10-3 and TRBJ2-7, with unresolved D. V gave up 5 bases and J gave up 3 bases, with 11 bases separating them. The CDR3 sequence is 13 residues long. Per germline, CDR1 ENHRY and CDR2 SYGVKD. The CDR3 protein is CAISPSHRYEQYF. The CDR3 nucleotides read TGTGCCATCAGTCCATCCCATCGCTACGAGCAGTACTTC.

This clone was recorded once. The CDR3 region is CASKSSGSGNTIYF. The CDR3 region has the DNA TGTGCCAGCAAATCGTCAGGGAGCGGAAACACCATATATTTT. The chain combines TRBV6-1 with TRBJ1-3, with D possibly matching TRBD1 (5 bases). The CDR3 is made up of 14 amino acids. Germline lookup yields CDR1 MNHNS and CDR2 SASEGT. Trimming removed 7 bases at V and 4 bases at J, with 14 bases between.

As for this clone: Other DNA sequences in this specimen translate into the identical CDR3. V usage is TRBV5-6 and J usage is TRBJ2-7, with 8 bases identical to TRBD1. This CDR3 is 14 amino acids long. CDR1 and CDR2 from the germline V gene are SGHDT and YYEEEE. J was trimmed by 4 bases and V by 2 bases; bases with no gene match: 5. As DNA, the CDR3 is TGTGCCAGCAGCTTAGGCCAGGGGGCGTACGAGCAGTACTTC. The encoded protein is CASSLGQGAYEQYF. Filled out from reference TRBV5-6 and TRBJ2-7, the complete variable domain reads DAGVTQSPTHLIKTRGQQVTLRCSPKSGHDTVSWYQQALGQGPQFIFQYYEEEERQRGNFPDRFSGHQFPNYSSELNVNALLLGDSALYLCASSLGQGAYEQYFGPGTRLTVT.

This clone was seen a single time. Other DNA sequences in the sample encode the same CDR3. The chain has TRBV5-6 and TRBJ2-7; D remains ambiguous. Germline V gene lookup returns CDR1 SGHDT and CDR2 YYEEEE. Deletions cut 9 bases from V and 1 base from J, with 20 bases between. The CDR3 has 15 residues. CDR3 nucleotides: TGTGCCACCCCACCAGCGTCCAGTCCTTCCTACGAGCAGTACTTC. Protein sequence: CATPPASSPSYEQYF.

The chain joins TRBV5-1 to TRBJ2-5, with TRBD1 identical over 7 bases. This CDR3 is built from 16 residues. The V gene end was trimmed by 6 bases and the J gene end by 0 bases; junction bases not matched to a gene: 11. In germline, CDR1 is SGHRS, CDR2 YFSETQ. Here the CDR3 reads CASTSGKGAYQETQYF. The CDR3 DNA follows: TGCGCCAGCACCTCCGGGAAGGGGGCGTACCAAGAGACCCAGTACTTC.

The rearrangement uses TRBV4-3 and TRBJ2-1; D call uncertain. The CDR3 loop spans 14 amino acids. V dropped 3 bases and J dropped 8 bases, with 14 bases sitting between them. In germline, CDR1 is LGHNA, CDR2 YSLEER. The CDR3 DNA sequence: TGCGCCAGCAGCCAGGAAGAGAGTCGCTATGAGCAGTTCTTC. Translated, it gives CASSQEESRYEQFF.

The rearrangement links TRBV6-5 to TRBJ1-5; no definite D call. The length of the CDR3 is 15 residues. V lost 0 bases and J lost 1, with 7 bases in between. Germline V lookup: CDR1 MNHEY, CDR2 SVGAGI. The chain's CDR3 is CASSYSLGSNQPQHF. The DNA of the CDR3 is TGTGCCAGCAGTTACTCATTAGGGAGCAATCAGCCCCAGCATTTT.

The gene calls are TRBV19 and TRBJ1-6; no definite D call. CDR1 LNHDA and CDR2 SQIVND come from the germline V gene (reference sequence). V lost 8 bases and J 8 bases, leaving 16 bases between the germline ends. The CDR3 totals 14 residues. The CDR3: CASHLGSVDSPLHF. For the CDR3, the DNA is TGTGCCAGTCATCTGGGGAGTGTTGATTCACCCCTCCACTTT.

Regarding this clone: The sample contains more than one DNA sequence encoding this CDR3. The rearrangement uses TRBV7-2 and TRBJ2-7; 10 bases align to TRBD2. CDR1 is SGHTA and CDR2 is FQGNSA in the germline V gene. The CDR3 length is 14 residues. V lost 5 bases and J lost 4; bases outside the gene matches: 5. CDR3 coding DNA: TGTGCCAGCAGCCCCCGGACTAGCGGATACGAGCAGTACTTC. This codes for CASSPRTSGYEQYF.

This chain uses TRBV7-9 with TRBJ2-3, with unresolved D. The germline V gene encodes CDR1 SEHNR and CDR2 FQNEAQ (reference sequence). Trimming cost V 0 bases and J 5 bases, with 12 bases left between them. This CDR3 contains 15 residues. The CDR3: CASSLARTTKDTQYF. In nucleotides, the CDR3 is TGTGCCAGCAGCTTAGCCCGGACCACTAAAGATACGCAGTATTTT.

The chain carries TRBV11-2 and TRBJ2-7; tentatively, D is TRBD1 or TRBD2 (5 bases each). CDR1 SGHAT and CDR2 FQNNGV come from the germline V gene. The CDR3 length is 15 residues. The V end was cut by 5 bases, the J end by 3 bases, with 17 bases between. This CDR3 is CASSLGVASFYEQYF. The CDR3 coding sequence is TGTGCCAGCAGCCTGGGGGTAGCGAGTTTCTACGAGCAGTACTTC.

The chain is built from TRBV18 and TRBJ1-2, with TRBD1 as a possible D gene (6 bases). V lost 3 bases and J 3 bases, leaving 11 bases between the germline ends. The germline gives CDR1 KGHSH, CDR2 LQKENI. The CDR3 length is 14 residues. For the CDR3, the DNA is TGTGCCAGCTCACCCCAGGACAGCTACTATGGCTACACCTTC. Residues: CASSPQDSYYGYTF. Drawing the rest from reference TRBV18 and TRBJ1-2, the complete variable domain is NAGVMQNPRHLVRRRGQEARLRCSPMKGHSHVYWYRQLPEEGLKFMVYLQKENIIDESGMPKERFSAEFPKEGPSILRIQQVVRGDSAAYFCASSPQDSYYGYTFGSGTRLTVV.

This sequence joins TRBV5-4 and TRBJ2-3; no definite D call. Trimming shortened V by 4 bases and J by 2 bases, and 8 bases separated the two germline ends. The CDR3 runs to 13 residues. The germline gives CDR1 SGHNT, CDR2 YYREEE (reference sequence). The CDR3 coding sequence is TGTGCCAGCAGCCAAGGTCCCACAGATACGCAGTATTTT. This sequence encodes CASSQGPTDTQYF. Filled out from reference TRBV5-4 and TRBJ2-3, the complete variable domain reads ETGVTQSPTHLIKTRGQQVTLRCSSQSGHNTVSWYQQALGQGPQFIFQYYREEENGRGNFPPRFSGLQFPNYSSELNVNALELDDSALYLCASSQGPTDTQYFGPGTRLTVL.

The chain has TRBV5-1 and TRBJ1-6; no clear D gene. The CDR3 covers 15 residues. The germline gives CDR1 SGHRS, CDR2 YFSETQ. Trimming removed 0 bases at V and 9 bases at J, with 13 bases between. The CDR3 sequence is CASSLAMTGVSPLHF. CDR3 coding DNA: TGCGCCAGCAGCTTGGCAATGACCGGCGTTTCACCCCTCCACTTT.

This clone was observed once. The same CDR3 can be traced to other DNA sequences in this sample. The V and J genes are TRBV7-9 and TRBJ1-1; D gene ambiguous. Germline V gene sequence: CDR1 SEHNR, CDR2 FQNEAQ (reference sequence). The CDR3 runs 15 residues. The ends were cut back, 1 base at V and 0 bases at J, with 9 bases in the middle. The CDR3 bases are TGTGCCAGCAGCTTAGGGGCCAGCTTGAACACTGAAGCTTTCTTT. Residues: CASSLGASLNTEAFF. The full variable domain, with the rest looked up from reference TRBV7-9 and TRBJ1-1, is DTGVSQNPRHKITKRGQNVTFRCDPISEHNRLYWYRQTLGQGPEFLTYFQNEAQLEKSRLLSDRFSAERPKGSFSTLEIQRTEQGDSAMYLCASSLGASLNTEAFFGQGTRLTVV.

The chain has TRBV7-9 and TRBJ1-6; no clear D gene. Deletions cut 5 bases from V and 9 bases from J, with 17 bases between. Germline V CDR1 and CDR2: SEHNR, FQNEAQ (reference sequence). The CDR3 length is 15 residues. CDR3 loop: CASSNLTGSGSPLHF. In nucleotides, the CDR3 is TGTGCCAGCAGCAACCTGACTGGGTCGGGTTCACCCCTCCACTTT.

V usage is TRBV30 and J usage is TRBJ2-3; D remains ambiguous. Germline-derived CDR1 and CDR2 are GTSNPN and SVGIG (reference sequence). The V and J ends lost 0 bases and 5 bases respectively, with 12 bases between them. The CDR3 is 14 amino acids. CDR3 nucleotide sequence: TGTGCCTGGAGTGTAATTGGTGGTGGAGATACGCAGTATTTT. Amino acids: CAWSVIGGGDTQYF.

The chain carries TRBV6-5 and TRBJ2-4; 8 nucleotides align to TRBD1. The CDR3 runs to 15 residues. The V gene end was trimmed by 6 bases and the J gene end by 2 bases; junction bases not matched to a gene: 6. Germline loops: CDR1 MNHEY, CDR2 SVGAGI. CDR3 amino acids: CASRPQGASKNIQYF. The CDR3 DNA is TGTGCCAGCAGACCGCAGGGGGCTTCCAAAAACATTCAGTACTTC.

The chain has TRBV7-6 and TRBJ2-7, with D maybe TRBD2 (6 bases). Germline values: CDR1 SGHVS, CDR2 FNYEAQ. The CDR3 is 14 amino acids. Trimming pared 5 bases from V and 2 bases from J, leaving 13 bases between. In nucleotides, the CDR3 is TGTGCCAGCAGCCGAAGGGACTCTACCTACGAGCAGTACTTC. Translation: CASSRRDSTYEQYF.